This is a list of T cell receptor beta chains from one sample in a study of control samples from healthy donors and cancer patients. The protocol was immunoSEQ multiplex PCR, while the TCRdb copy is restricted to in-frame clones and leaves out a portion. The repertoire consists of around 230,000 clones, with roughly 94% occurring once and the leading ten covering approximately 1.4%. Sequencing input: blood. All receptors come from a middle-aged man in good health. CDR3s include the opening cysteine and the closing phenylalanine or tryptophan. Fields, in order: V gene, clone size, D gene, J gene, CDR3 protein, CDR3 DNA. The D gene is left open where the match is weak. Where a row states a size, it is once, few, many or the class of an expanded clone; other rows omit it.

TRBV7-3	NA	TRBD1	TRBJ2-1	CASSLRPRQGYYNEQFF	TGTGCCAGCAGCTTAAGGCCCCGACAGGGGTACTACAATGAGCAGTTCTTC
TRBV6-2/TRBV6-3	NA	NA	TRBJ1-1	CASSDPNTEAFF	TGTGCCAGCAGTGACCCGAACACTGAAGCTTTCTTT
TRBV10-3	once	NA	TRBJ1-1	CAISEPTELVAFF	TGTGCCATCAGTGAACCCACTGAGCTTGTAGCTTTCTTT
TRBV15	NA	NA	TRBJ1-2	CATSRVFAGQGQGYTF	TGTGCCACCAGCAGAGTTTTTGCGGGGCAGGGACAAGGCTACACCTTC
TRBV6-5	NA	NA	TRBJ2-2	CASHRGDNTGELFF	TGTGCCAGCCACAGAGGGGACAACACCGGGGAGCTGTTTTTT
TRBV15	NA	NA	TRBJ2-1	CATSRRAGPQFF	TGTGCCACCAGCAGACGGGCAGGACCCCAGTTCTTC
TRBV12-3/TRBV12-4	NA	NA	TRBJ1-4	CASSPPGSQLFF	TGTGCCAGCAGCCCTCCCGGGTCTCAACTGTTTTTT
TRBV9	NA	NA	TRBJ1-6	CASRRARGGNSPLHF	TGTGCCAGCAGGAGGGCCCGTGGGGGGAATTCACCCCTCCACTTT
TRBV28	NA	NA	TRBJ2-1	CASGGPVPDEQFF	TGTGCCAGCGGGGGGCCCGTTCCGGATGAGCAGTTCTTC
TRBV10-3	NA	NA	TRBJ2-7	CAISAQLYEQYF	TGTGCCATCAGTGCACAACTCTACGAGCAGTACTTC
TRBV6-5	NA	NA	TRBJ2-3	CASRTPDTDTQYF	TGTGCCAGTAGGACACCTGACACAGATACGCAGTATTTT
TRBV13	NA	TRBD1	TRBJ2-3	CASSSQGAGTDTQYF	TGTGCCAGCAGCTCCCAGGGGGCTGGGACAGATACGCAGTATTTT
TRBV6-1	once	TRBD1	TRBJ2-1	CASSEAGEGQGLYNEQFF	TGTGCCAGCAGTGAAGCGGGGGAGGGACAGGGGCTCTACAATGAGCAGTTCTTC
TRBV18	NA	TRBD1	TRBJ1-3	CASSPRQGLSGNTIYF	TGTGCCAGCTCACCAAGACAGGGCCTCTCTGGAAACACCATATATTTT
TRBV9	NA	TRBD1	TRBJ2-3	CASSANSGTGWTDTQYF	TGTGCCAGCAGCGCCAACTCCGGGACAGGGTGGACAGATACGCAGTATTTT
TRBV28	NA	TRBD1	TRBJ1-2	CASIDRVGGYTF	TGTGCCAGCATAGACAGGGTTGGGGGCTACACCTTC
TRBV7-2	NA	NA	TRBJ1-5	CASSLGLDQPQHF	TGTGCCAGCAGCTTAGGCTTGGATCAGCCCCAGCATTTT
TRBV7-2	NA	TRBD2	TRBJ2-3	CASSRTSGGSTDTQYF	TGTGCCAGCAGCCGTACTAGCGGGGGGAGCACAGATACGCAGTATTTT
TRBV7-9	NA	TRBD1	TRBJ1-1	CASSQISFRTGNTEAFF	TGTGCCAGCAGCCAGATCTCTTTTAGGACAGGGAACACTGAAGCTTTCTTT
TRBV11-2	NA	NA	TRBJ1-6	CASSLVLRGNVVNSPLHF	TGTGCCAGCAGCTTGGTCCTGAGGGGAAACGTAGTTAATTCACCCCTCCACTTT
TRBV6-5	NA	NA	TRBJ1-3	CASSLGGLYSGNTIYF	TGTGCCAGCAGTTTGGGAGGCCTTTACTCTGGAAACACCATATATTTT
TRBV19	NA	TRBD1	TRBJ2-4	CASTGTGLAKNIQYF	TGTGCCAGCACCGGGACAGGTCTCGCCAAAAACATTCAGTACTTC
TRBV5-1	NA	NA	TRBJ1-5	CASSSGPDQPQHF	TGCGCCAGCAGCTCAGGGCCCGACCAGCCCCAGCATTTT
TRBV2	few	NA	TRBJ2-1	CASRTDLGAHNEQFF	TGTGCCAGCAGGACGGATCTGGGGGCCCACAATGAGCAGTTCTTC
TRBV30	NA	NA	TRBJ1-2	CAWGSASSGYTF	TGTGCCTGGGGTTCCGCCAGTTCAGGCTACACCTTC
TRBV6-1	NA	NA	TRBJ1-2	CASSEILGANYGYTF	TGTGCCAGCAGTGAAATCCTTGGAGCTAACTATGGCTACACCTTC
TRBV6-2/TRBV6-3	NA	NA	TRBJ2-7	CASSRGHEQYF	TGTGCCAGCAGCCGGGGTCACGAGCAGTACTTC